Below, 32 T cell receptor beta chains from the same sample are listed, as sequenced in a study of sequential checkpoint blockade in melanoma. TCRdb keeps only in-frame clones here, not all; method: immunoSEQ multiplex PCR. There are about 16,000 clones in the sample; more than 85% occur only once, and roughly 24% lies in the top ten. The treatment denotes: randomized to nivolumab then ipilimumab (arm A) or the reverse (arm B). Sequences were derived from CD8+ T cells sorted from blood (inferred from file names), sampled from a patient given nivolumab and ipilimumab in sequence. These TCRs come from a human donor with melanoma.

The chain joins TRBV28 to TRBJ1-1; 8 nucleotides align to TRBD1. V dropped 6 bases and J dropped 5; count of bases not matched to a gene: 8. The CDR3 contains 14 residues. Germline lookup yields CDR1 MDHEN and CDR2 SYDVKM. The CDR3: CASRPIRGRTEAFF. DNA of the CDR3: TGTGCCAGCAGGCCTATCAGGGGGCGGACTGAAGCTTTCTTT.

In its sample, this clone was seen once. The V call is TRBV4-1, the J call TRBJ2-7, with D possibly TRBD2 on 6 matching bases. From germline, CDR1 is MGHRA and CDR2 YSYEKL. Between the trimmed V and J ends, which lost 0 bases and 0 bases, there was a span of 12 bases. The CDR3 runs 16 residues. The CDR3 nucleotides are TGCGCCAGCAGCCAAGATCCCCGGGAGAGCTCCTACGAGCAGTACTTC. Translating it yields CASSQDPRESSYEQYF.

V and J are TRBV6-1 and TRBJ1-1; 8 bases are a match to TRBD1. The J segment lost 5 bases and the V segment lost 3 bases, leaving 5 bases of the junction unmatched. The CDR3 is made up of 14 amino acids. Per the germline V gene, CDR1 is MNHNS and CDR2 is SASEGT. The CDR3: CASSDRGPWTEAFF. The CDR3 DNA follows: TGTGCCAGCAGTGACAGGGGGCCATGGACTGAAGCTTTCTTT.

The chain recombines TRBV30 with TRBJ1-2; TRBD1 matches at 11 bases. After removal of 6 bases from V and 7 bases from J, the junction contained 10 bases not matched to a gene. The CDR3 is 14 amino acids. Germline V gene data show CDR1 as GTSNPN and CDR2 as SVGIG (reference sequence). Here the CDR3 reads CACWGQGGSGGYTF. The CDR3 coding sequence is TGTGCCTGTTGGGGACAGGGGGGGTCCGGTGGCTACACCTTC. Filled out from reference TRBV30 and TRBJ1-2, the complete variable domain reads SQTIHQWPATLVQPVGSPLSLECTVEGTSNPNLYWYRQAAGRGLQLLFYSVGIGQISSEVPQNLSASRPQDRQFILSSKKLLLSDSGFYLCACWGQGGSGGYTFGSGTRLTVV.

This chain joins TRBV19 and TRBJ1-6; the D is unclear. The germline V gene encodes CDR1 LNHDA and CDR2 SQIVND (reference sequence). Trimming stripped 5 bases from V and 0 bases from J, with 8 bases between. This CDR3 is 15 amino acids long. This chain's CDR3 is CASSLKSSYNSPLHF. For the CDR3, the DNA is TGTGCCAGTAGTTTGAAGAGCTCCTATAATTCACCCCTCCACTTT.

The rearrangement uses TRBV28 and TRBJ2-5; 9 positions agree with TRBD2. The CDR3 has 14 amino acids. The junction had 7 bases not matched to a gene; V was cut back by 6 bases and J by 5 bases. The germline gives CDR1 MDHEN, CDR2 SYDVKM. This chain's CDR3 is CASRFSGSGETQYF. Here the CDR3 DNA reads TGTGCCAGCAGATTTAGCGGGAGCGGGGAGACCCAGTACTTC.

This clone was picked up a small number of times. V and J are TRBV9 and TRBJ1-2, with 7 nucleotides matching TRBD1. Germline loops: CDR1 SGDLS, CDR2 YYNGEE. The CDR3 covers 15 residues. V trimming: 4 bases; J trimming: 4 bases; junction bases outside the gene matches: 10. The chain's CDR3 is CASSFAGGGSYGYTF. CDR3 bases: TGTGCCAGCAGCTTTGCCGGAGGGGGCAGCTATGGCTACACCTTC.

The gene calls are TRBV19 and TRBJ1-1, with 11 positions matching TRBD1. This CDR3 region has 16 residues. J was trimmed by 3 bases and V by 5 bases; bases with no gene match: 8. CDR1 and CDR2 from the germline V gene are LNHDA and SQIVND (reference sequence). CDR3 in DNA: TGTGCCAGTAGTCCTCTCCTGGGACAGGGGGACACTGAAGCTTTCTTT. This codes for CASSPLLGQGDTEAFF.

The V and J genes are TRBV4-1 and TRBJ1-2; 7 nucleotides agree with TRBD1. Germline CDR1 is MGHRA and CDR2 is YSYEKL. The CDR3 contains 15 residues. J gave up 2 bases and V 0 bases, and 3 bases lay outside the gene matches. CDR3 bases: TGCGCCAGCAGCCAAGATGTGGGACAGAACTATGGCTACACCTTC. Protein product: CASSQDVGQNYGYTF.

The J gene is TRBJ2-7, the V gene TRBV5-5, with TRBD1 matching 9 bases. Germline assignment: CDR1 SGHKS and CDR2 YYEKEE (reference sequence). There are 13 residues in the CDR3. Germline trimming cut 5 bases from V and 5 bases from J; bases unmatched to any gene: 5. The CDR3 DNA is TGTGCCAGCAGGACAGGGGGTCTCGACGAGCAGTACTTC. Its protein is CASRTGGLDEQYF.

The chain combines TRBV19 with TRBJ2-1; D is possibly TRBD2 (5 bases). Germline-derived CDR1 and CDR2 are LNHDA and SQIVND (reference sequence). The CDR3 runs 15 residues. Trimming shortened V by 4 bases and J by 7 bases, and 17 bases separated the two germline ends. The CDR3 loop reads CASSKDVRGRNEQFF. CDR3 DNA: TGTGCCAGTAGTAAGGATGTCCGGGGTAGGAATGAGCAGTTCTTC.

The chain combines TRBV4-3 with TRBJ1-4; a weak D match, TRBD1 (5 bases). Germline CDR1 and CDR2: LGHNA and YSLEER. CDR3 length: 19 residues. V was pared by 0 bases and J by 0 bases, with 17 bases between. The CDR3, as DNA: TGCGCCAGCAGCCAAGATCAAGCAGGGCGGTATGCAACTAATGAAAAACTGTTTTTT. This encodes CASSQDQAGRYATNEKLFF.

The rearrangement uses TRBV19 and TRBJ1-5, with 8 bases aligning to TRBD1. This CDR3 comprises 15 residues. The germline V gene has CDR1 LNHDA and CDR2 SQIVND (reference sequence). V dropped 4 bases and J dropped 6; count of bases not matched to a gene: 8. As DNA, the CDR3 is TGTGCCAGTAGTAATTTCAGGGGGCCACGTCAGCCCCAGCATTTT. It specifies CASSNFRGPRQPQHF.

V usage is TRBV27 and J usage is TRBJ2-7; D remains ambiguous. The CDR3 spans 15 residues. The germline V and J ends were trimmed by 4 bases and 2 bases, with 15 bases remaining between them. Germline V gene sequence: CDR1 MNHEY, CDR2 SMNVEV (reference sequence). The CDR3 reads CASSWAPGNTYEQYF. DNA of the CDR3: TGTGCCAGCAGTTGGGCGCCCGGAAATACCTACGAGCAGTACTTC.

CDR3: CASSPTDSNQPQHF. CDR3 coding DNA: TGTGCCAGCAGTCCCACGGACTCGAATCAGCCCCAGCATTTT. The chain links TRBV27 to TRBJ1-5; D ambiguous. The germline V gene has CDR1 MNHEY and CDR2 SMNVEV (reference sequence). The ends were cut back, 5 bases at V and 4 bases at J, with 12 bases in the middle. The CDR3 extends over 14 amino acids.

This rearrangement joins TRBV7-9 to TRBJ1-5, with TRBD1 identical over 8 bases. The length of the CDR3 is 17 residues. Germline CDR1 and CDR2: SEHNR and FQNEAQ (reference sequence). With 5 bases clipped from V and 2 bases from J, the junction kept 11 bases outside the gene matches. The CDR3: CASSPGGAGGGNQPQHF. The CDR3 bases are TGTGCCAGCAGCCCAGGGGGCGCAGGCGGGGGCAATCAGCCCCAGCATTTT.

This clone was seen once. The V gene is TRBV6-1, the J gene TRBJ1-1; TRBD1 matches 7 bases. The CDR3 covers 15 residues. Unmatched junction bases numbered 10, after V lost 6 bases and J lost 3 bases. Germline CDR1 reads MNHNS; CDR2 reads SASEGT. In nucleotides, the CDR3 is TGTGCCAGCAGGGACCCCTTAGGGGGCTACACTGAAGCTTTCTTT. It translates to CASRDPLGGYTEAFF.

As to this clone: At one end the junction does not follow the germline gene, possibly because of a read error. The V gene is TRBV7-7, the J gene TRBJ1-1; no clear D gene. CDR3 length: 16 amino acids. The germline gives CDR1 SSHAT, CDR2 FNYEAQ (reference sequence). CDR3 sequence (DNA): TGTGCTAGCAGCTTGTCTCGTAGGCGGTATATAGCTGAAGCTTTCTTT. This encodes CASSLSRRRYIAEAFF.

The genes are TRBV19 and TRBJ1-5; D not resolved. The CDR3 runs 15 residues. Germline-derived CDR1 and CDR2 are LNHDA and SQIVND (reference sequence). V dropped 9 bases and J dropped 0 bases, with 15 bases sitting between them. CDR3 amino acids: CASLFSGDSNQPQHF. The CDR3 region has the DNA TGTGCCAGCCTTTTCTCCGGGGATAGCAATCAGCCCCAGCATTTT.

The chain recombines TRBV10-3 with TRBJ1-6; 9 positions agree with TRBD1. The CDR3 runs 15 residues. The V segment lost 6 bases and the J segment 7 bases; nucleotides outside the gene matches: 7. The germline CDR1 and CDR2 sequences are ENHRY and SYGVKD. In nucleotides, the CDR3 is TGTGCCATCAGCGCCCGGGACAGGGAAAATTCACCCCTCCACTTT. Translated, it gives CAISARDRENSPLHF.

The rearrangement joins TRBV27 to TRBJ1-1, with 8 bases matching TRBD1. The V segment lost 3 bases and the J segment 5 bases; nucleotides outside the gene matches: 5. The CDR3 loop spans 14 amino acids. Germline values: CDR1 MNHEY, CDR2 SMNVEV (reference sequence). The CDR3, as DNA: TGTGCCAGCAGTTTTAGGACAGGGAAGACTGAAGCTTTCTTT. Amino acid sequence: CASSFRTGKTEAFF.

This clone appeared a few times. The chain uses TRBV6-5 and TRBJ1-6; weak D call: TRBD1 (6 bases). This CDR3 contains 15 residues. The ends were cut back, 0 bases at V and 8 bases at J, with 11 bases in the middle. Germline lookup yields CDR1 MNHEY and CDR2 SVGAGI. The DNA of the CDR3 is TGTGCCAGCAGTTACTCGTGGGGGCCTCATTCACCCCTCCACTTT. Translating it yields CASSYSWGPHSPLHF.

V and J are TRBV15 and TRBJ1-2, with TRBD1 matching 7 bases. Germline assignment: CDR1 LNHNV and CDR2 YYDKDF (reference sequence). With 5 bases clipped from V and 10 bases from J, the junction kept 10 bases outside the gene matches. The CDR3 consists of 13 residues. The chain's CDR3 is CATSAGQSVVYTF. The CDR3 DNA reads as TGTGCCACCAGCGCGGGACAGTCGGTGGTCTACACCTTC.

This chain connects TRBV23-1 to TRBJ2-7; 7 bases agree with TRBD2. TRBV23-1 is an ORF, with its function uncertain. The CDR3 totals 11 residues. In nucleotides, the CDR3 is TGCGCTGGGGGGGTACCATCCGAGCAGTACTTC. Translating gives CAGGVPSEQYF.

This chain uses TRBV4-2 with TRBJ1-1; D call uncertain. The CDR3 has 14 amino acids. The V end was cut by 5 bases, the J end by 4 bases, with 14 bases between. Per the germline V gene, CDR1 is LGHNA and CDR2 is YNFKEQ. Here the CDR3 reads CASSEGLLSTEAFF. CDR3 bases: TGTGCCAGCAGCGAGGGCCTTCTCAGCACTGAAGCTTTCTTT.

This rearrangement joins TRBV15 to TRBJ1-2, with a weak D call TRBD1 (6 bases). The CDR3 extends over 15 amino acids. CDR1 is LNHNV, CDR2 YYDKDF, per germline (reference sequence). Deletions cut 0 bases from V and 7 bases from J, with 15 bases between. The CDR3 loop reads CATSRERQELRGYTF. CDR3 bases: TGTGCCACCAGCAGAGAGAGACAGGAACTACGTGGCTACACCTTC.

There are a few counts of this clone. The chain is built from TRBV4-3 and TRBJ2-1; TRBD1 matches 8 bases. Germline V CDR1 and CDR2: LGHNA, YSLEER. The CDR3 contains 15 residues. The trim removed 5 bases at V and 1 base at J, leaving 4 bases unmatched. The CDR3 DNA reads TGCGCCAGCAGCGTCCGGGACAGGTCCTACAATGAGCAGTTCTTC. It encodes CASSVRDRSYNEQFF.

J is TRBJ1-6 and V is TRBV13, with D possibly being TRBD1 (6 bases). Trimming cost V 6 bases and J 1 base, with 13 bases left between them. Germline loops: CDR1 PRHDT, CDR2 FYEKMQ (reference sequence). The CDR3 has 16 residues. The CDR3 bases are TGTGCCAGCAGTTTACAGGGAGGGTCCTATAATTCACCCCTCCACTTT. Its protein product is CASSLQGGSYNSPLHF.

The chain uses TRBV6-1 and TRBJ1-1, with D possibly being TRBD1 (6 bases). V lost 4 bases, J lost 1 base, and 22 bases lay in between. The CDR3 extends over 18 amino acids. Germline CDR1 reads MNHNS; CDR2 reads SASEGT. CDR3 loop: CASSALNRVSVSNTEAFF. DNA for the CDR3: TGTGCCAGCAGTGCACTGAACAGGGTTTCAGTATCGAACACTGAAGCTTTCTTT.

The genes are TRBV5-1 and TRBJ1-1, with TRBD1 matching over 9 bases. Germline V CDR1 and CDR2: SGHRS, YFSETQ. The CDR3 extends over 15 amino acids. Trimming at V came to 3 bases and at J to 0 bases, leaving 3 bases not matched to a gene. The CDR3 loop reads CASSWTGDMNTEAFF. DNA of the CDR3: TGCGCCAGCAGCTGGACAGGGGACATGAACACTGAAGCTTTCTTT.

The chain carries TRBV4-2 and TRBJ1-2; 7 positions match TRBD1. This CDR3 region has 14 residues. The germline gives CDR1 LGHNA, CDR2 YNFKEQ. V lost 3 bases, J lost 5 bases, and 6 bases stayed unmatched. CDR3 region: CASSQRDSLYGYTF. CDR3 in DNA: TGTGCCAGCAGCCAGCGGGACAGCCTATATGGCTACACCTTC.

The chain recombines TRBV30 with TRBJ1-6; possibly TRBD1 for D (6 bases). V was cut by 4 bases and J by 7 bases, with 8 bases left in between. This CDR3 spans 12 amino acids. From germline, CDR1 is GTSNPN and CDR2 SVGIG (reference sequence). The CDR3 region is CAWTRGNSPLHF. The CDR3 DNA reads as TGTGCCTGGACCAGGGGAAATTCACCCCTCCACTTT.